These 24 T cell receptor beta chains were all obtained from the same sample, sequenced in a study of blood T cell repertoires in COVID-19. Repertoires were generated with immunoSEQ multiplex PCR, while TCRdb's copy carries only in-frame clones and drops some. The profile shows just under 150,000 clones, 80% to 90% of them singletons. The sequencing input was peripheral blood. These receptors came from a middle-aged man who had recovered from COVID-19.

This clone appeared a few times. The J gene is TRBJ1-3, the V gene TRBV6-1, with no clear D. Germline V lookup: CDR1 MNHNS, CDR2 SASEGT. This CDR3 comprises 14 residues. The V gene lost 2 bases and the J gene lost 8 bases, with 13 bases spanning the gap. The CDR3 sequence is CASSESSPGDTIYF. CDR3 nucleotide sequence: TGTGCCAGCAGTGAAAGTTCCCCCGGGGACACCATATATTTT.

The gene calls are TRBV2 and TRBJ2-7; TRBD1 matches 7 bases. The CDR3 totals 14 residues. Germline CDR1 reads SNHLY; CDR2 reads FYNNEI. After removal of 6 bases from V and 5 bases from J, the junction contained 10 bases not matched to a gene. CDR3 loop: CASSPDRVDNEQYF. The CDR3 DNA follows: TGTGCCAGCAGCCCAGACAGGGTTGACAACGAGCAGTACTTC.

This clone has only a few counts. The chain employs TRBV6-1 and TRBJ1-2; no clear D gene. Trimming left V 2 bases short and J 2 bases short, with 6 bases between. The CDR3 consists of 13 residues. Germline loops: CDR1 MNHNS, CDR2 SASEGT. The CDR3 DNA sequence: TGTGCCAGCAGTGAACAGGAAAACTATGGCTACACCTTC. It encodes CASSEQENYGYTF.

The rearrangement joins TRBV7-9 to TRBJ2-3; D may be TRBD1 (6 bases). This CDR3 region has 16 residues. The germline V and J ends were trimmed by 2 bases and 2 bases, with 14 bases remaining between them. The germline V gene has CDR1 SEHNR and CDR2 FQNEAQ (reference sequence). The CDR3 bases are TGTGCCAGCAGCTTACGCTCAGGGGCAGTCACAGATACGCAGTATTTT. This encodes CASSLRSGAVTDTQYF. The full variable domain, rest sourced from reference TRBV7-9 and TRBJ2-3, is DTGVSQNPRHKITKRGQNVTFRCDPISEHNRLYWYRQTLGQGPEFLTYFQNEAQLEKSRLLSDRFSAERPKGSFSTLEIQRTEQGDSAMYLCASSLRSGAVTDTQYFGPGTRLTVL.

The chain combines TRBV4-3 with TRBJ2-3; 7 positions agree with TRBD1. The V and J ends lost 2 bases and 2 bases, in that order; junction bases with no gene match: 13. The germline V gene has CDR1 LGHNA and CDR2 YSLEER. This CDR3 has 18 amino acids. This CDR3 is CASSQYPGAGGHTDTQYF. The CDR3 DNA sequence: TGCGCCAGCAGCCAATACCCCGGGGCAGGGGGACACACAGATACGCAGTATTTT.

The chain has TRBV11-2 and TRBJ2-4; 9 bases match TRBD1. The germline V gene has CDR1 SGHAT and CDR2 FQNNGV. The CDR3 contains 19 residues. Trimming removed 5 bases from V and 1 base from J; junction bases left unmatched: 15. The CDR3 loop reads CASSPSPGRGTGAKNIQYF. CDR3 DNA sequence: TGTGCCAGCAGCCCATCGCCGGGAAGAGGGACAGGGGCCAAAAACATTCAGTACTTC.

This clone was seen only once. The J gene is TRBJ2-7, the V gene TRBV18; 7 nucleotides match TRBD1. CDR3 size: 14 residues. Trimming removed 3 bases from V and 4 bases from J; junction bases left unmatched: 6. CDR1 KGHSH and CDR2 LQKENI come from the germline V gene. CDR3 sequence (DNA): TGTGCCAGCTCACCGGCCGGGACAGCTTACGAGCAGTACTTC. It encodes CASSPAGTAYEQYF.

The chain is built from TRBV6-5 and TRBJ1-5, with 7 bases lining up with TRBD1. Germline CDR1 MNHEY, CDR2 SVGAGI. This CDR3 is built from 15 residues. The V segment lost 6 bases and the J segment 4 bases; nucleotides outside the gene matches: 9. The CDR3 is CASSRGDRSNQPQHF. CDR3 in DNA: TGTGCCAGCAGCAGAGGGGACAGATCAAATCAGCCCCAGCATTTT.

This clone was detected once. CDR3 sequence: CASSREGPGGNTIYF. CDR3 DNA: TGTGCCAGCTCCCGGGAAGGGCCAGGTGGAAACACCATATATTTT. J is TRBJ1-3 and V is TRBV6-5; D remains unclear. Germline CDR1 and CDR2: MNHEY and SVGAGI. The CDR3 consists of 15 residues. With 8 bases removed from V and 3 bases from J, the gap between germline ends came to 17 bases.

The rearrangement links TRBV6-5 to TRBJ2-2; D is undetermined. V was shortened by 0 bases and J by 6 bases, with 5 bases between the two germline ends. The CDR3 is 13 residues long. Germline lookup yields CDR1 MNHEY and CDR2 SVGAGI. The CDR3 DNA sequence: TGTGCCAGCAGTTACTCCCGGTCCGGGGAGCTGTTTTTT. It translates to CASSYSRSGELFF.

The CDR3 sequence is CASSRGGVNTEAFF. DNA for the CDR3: TGTGCCAGCAGCAGGGGGGGAGTGAACACTGAAGCTTTCTTT. The gene calls are TRBV9 and TRBJ1-1, with D perhaps matching TRBD1 (6 bases). The CDR3 is 14 residues long. Germline lookup yields CDR1 SGDLS and CDR2 YYNGEE. V shed 4 bases and J shed 0 bases, with 10 bases lying between them.

The genes are TRBV4-3 and TRBJ1-2; TRBD1 aligns across 9 bases. This CDR3 is built from 20 residues. V shed 0 bases and J 4 bases; nucleotides not matched to a gene: 18. Germline CDR1 reads LGHNA; CDR2 reads YSLEER. This CDR3 is CASSQDARGQGKLSTYGYTF. The DNA for the CDR3 is TGCGCCAGCAGCCAAGACGCTCGGGGACAGGGAAAACTATCTACCTATGGCTACACCTTC.

The rearrangement uses TRBV5-1 and TRBJ2-1, with 10 bases matching TRBD2. The germline V gene has CDR1 SGHRS and CDR2 YFSETQ. V lost 4 bases and J lost 0; bases outside the gene matches: 7. CDR3 size: 17 residues. For the CDR3, the DNA is TGCGCCAGCAGCCTAGCTAGCGGGAGCCCCTCCTACAATGAGCAGTTCTTC. Its translation: CASSLASGSPSYNEQFF.

This chain connects TRBV5-6 to TRBJ1-4, with D uncertain. The germline V gene has CDR1 SGHDT and CDR2 YYEEEE. This CDR3 spans 14 amino acids. V lost 3 bases to trimming and J lost 7 bases, with 13 bases between them. The CDR3 DNA sequence: TGTGCCAGCAGCTCATCAGGACGGGGTGAAAAACTGTTTTTT. Translating gives CASSSSGRGEKLFF.

This chain joins TRBV9 and TRBJ2-3, with D tentatively TRBD2 (7 bases). The V gene's germline CDR1 is SGDLS and CDR2 YYNGEE. The CDR3 has 16 residues. The ends were cut back, 4 bases at V and 6 bases at J, with 21 bases in the middle. Written as DNA, the CDR3 is TGTGCCAGCAGCCGCTTGGGGGGGGGCCTCGTGGATACGCAGTATTTT. Amino acids: CASSRLGGGLVDTQYF.

This clone was observed a single time. The gene calls are TRBV6-5 and TRBJ1-1, with a weak D call TRBD1 (6 bases). The V and J ends lost 4 bases and 1 base respectively, with 10 bases between them. The CDR3 has 14 amino acids. CDR1 MNHEY and CDR2 SVGAGI come from the germline V gene. In DNA form, the CDR3 reads TGTGCCAGCAGTTTCACAGGGCCGAACACTGAAGCTTTCTTT. Protein sequence: CASSFTGPNTEAFF.

In this sample, this clone turned up a few times. The chain couples TRBV4-3 to TRBJ2-7, with 10 bases that match TRBD1. The trim removed 2 bases at V and 4 bases at J, leaving 8 bases unmatched. This CDR3 is built from 16 residues. Per the germline V gene, CDR1 is LGHNA and CDR2 is YSLEER. This CDR3 is CASSQNRGQGEYEQYF. The DNA of the CDR3 is TGCGCCAGCAGCCAAAACAGAGGACAGGGGGAGTACGAGCAGTACTTC.

The V and J genes are TRBV19 and TRBJ1-3; TRBD1 might be the D (6 bases). The ends were cut back, 3 bases at V and 0 bases at J, with 6 bases in the middle. CDR1 is LNHDA and CDR2 is SQIVND in the germline V gene (reference sequence). The CDR3 contains 14 residues. The CDR3 DNA sequence: TGTGCCAGTAGTATCAGGGGCTCTGGAAACACCATATATTTT. It codes for CASSIRGSGNTIYF.

The chain combines TRBV7-2 with TRBJ2-5; D uncertain. CDR3 length equals 15 residues. V lost 5 bases to trimming and J lost 3 bases, with 16 bases between them. Germline CDR1 reads SGHTA; CDR2 reads FQGNSA. Here the CDR3 DNA reads TGTGCCAGCAGCCGGAGTGGAAGAGACGAAGAGACCCAGTACTTC. Its translation: CASSRSGRDEETQYF.

This rearrangement joins TRBV7-6 to TRBJ2-3; 9 bases fit TRBD2. J was trimmed by 1 base and V by 0 bases; bases with no gene match: 5. The germline V gene encodes CDR1 SGHVS and CDR2 FNYEAQ. The CDR3 length is 17 residues. In nucleotides, the CDR3 is TGTGCCAGCAGCTTAGCGCTACTAGCGGGCGGCACAGATACGCAGTATTTT. Encoded protein: CASSLALLAGGTDTQYF.

The CDR3 here is CASSYSMAGGEFEKLFF. CDR3 in DNA: TGTGCCAGCAGTTACTCGATGGCGGGGGGTGAGTTCGAAAAACTGTTTTTT. This chain joins TRBV6-2 or TRBV6-3 and TRBJ1-4, with D possibly matching TRBD1 (5 bases). Germline assignment: CDR1 MNHEY and CDR2 SVGEGT. V lost 0 bases and J 8 bases, leaving 19 bases between the germline ends. There are 17 residues in the CDR3.

The rearrangement uses TRBV2 and TRBJ1-4; 8 positions agree with TRBD1. This CDR3 has 15 amino acids. V lost 8 bases, J lost 8 bases, and 13 bases stayed unmatched. Germline assignment: CDR1 SNHLY and CDR2 FYNNEI. The CDR3 DNA is TGTGCCAGCCAAGAGCAGGGGGCGCCGGTGGAAAAACTGTTTTTT. It encodes CASQEQGAPVEKLFF.

CDR3 sequence (DNA): TGTGCCAGCAGTCAAGCCGGGGACTATGGCTACACCTTC. Residues: CASSQAGDYGYTF. The J gene is TRBJ1-2, the V gene TRBV12-3 or TRBV12-4; D remains unclear. The CDR3 sequence is 13 residues long. The ends were cut back, 5 bases at V and 3 bases at J, with 10 bases in the middle.

This chain uses TRBV25-1 with TRBJ1-6; D may be TRBD1 (6 bases). The CDR3 has 14 residues. CDR1 and CDR2 from the germline V gene are MGHDK and SYGVNS. Trimming removed 7 bases at V and 3 bases at J, with 10 bases between. The CDR3, as DNA: TGTGCCAGCACCCAGACAGGCTATAATTCACCCCTCCACTTT. Encoded protein: CASTQTGYNSPLHF. Based on the CDR3 plus reference TRBV25-1 and TRBJ1-6, the full variable domain is EADIYQTPRYLVIGTGKKITLECSQTMGHDKMYWYQQDPGMELHLIHYSYGVNSTEKGDLSSESTVSRIRTEHFPLTLESARPSHTSQYLCASTQTGYNSPLHFGNGTRLTVT.